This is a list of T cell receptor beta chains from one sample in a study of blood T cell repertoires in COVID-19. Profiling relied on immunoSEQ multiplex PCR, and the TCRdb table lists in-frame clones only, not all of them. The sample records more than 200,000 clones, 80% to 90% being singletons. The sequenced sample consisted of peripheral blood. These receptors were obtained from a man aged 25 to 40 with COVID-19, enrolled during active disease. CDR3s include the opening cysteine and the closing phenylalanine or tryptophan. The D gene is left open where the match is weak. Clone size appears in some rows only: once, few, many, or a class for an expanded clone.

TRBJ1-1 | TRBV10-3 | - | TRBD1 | CAIRKTGGNTEAFF | TGTGCCATCAGGAAGACAGGGGGGAACACTGAAGCTTTCTTT
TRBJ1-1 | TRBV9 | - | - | CASSQTGNTEAFF | TGTGCCAGCAGTCAAACAGGAAACACTGAAGCTTTCTTT
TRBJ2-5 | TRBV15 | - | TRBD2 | CATSRAPGWREGQETQYF | TGTGCCACCAGCAGAGCCCCCGGGTGGCGGGAGGGTCAAGAGACCCAGTACTTC
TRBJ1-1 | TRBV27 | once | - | CASSPKAHVQGRRTEAFF | TGTGCCAGCAGTCCGAAGGCCCACGTACAAGGGAGGAGGACTGAAGCTTTCTTT
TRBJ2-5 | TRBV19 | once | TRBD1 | CASRSRGQETQYF | TGTGCCAGCAGGTCCAGGGGGCAAGAGACCCAGTACTTC
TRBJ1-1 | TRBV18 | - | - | CASSPDGRGAFF | TGTGCCAGCTCACCGGACGGGAGGGGAGCTTTCTTT
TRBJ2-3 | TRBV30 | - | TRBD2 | CASPFSSGSTDTQYF | TGTGCCTCCCCTTTTTCTAGCGGGAGCACAGATACGCAGTATTTT
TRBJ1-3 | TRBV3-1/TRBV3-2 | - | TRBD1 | CASSRNSGQATGNTIYF | TGTGCCAGCAGCCGCAACTCCGGACAGGCGACAGGAAACACCATATATTTT
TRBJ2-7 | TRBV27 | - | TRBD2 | CASSGLAGMDEQYF | TGTGCCAGCAGCGGACTAGCGGGGATGGACGAGCAGTACTTC
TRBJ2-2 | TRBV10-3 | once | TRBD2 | CAIRLSNGLAGGRNTGELFF | TGTGCCATCAGGCTATCAAACGGACTAGCGGGAGGGCGAAACACCGGGGAGCTGTTTTTT
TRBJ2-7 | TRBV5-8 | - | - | CASSGGTRGLGYEQYF | TGTGCCAGCAGCGGTGGGACTCGGGGATTAGGCTACGAGCAGTACTTC
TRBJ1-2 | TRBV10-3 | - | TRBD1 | CAITPGQGVYGYTF | TGTGCCATCACCCCGGGACAGGGGGTTTATGGCTACACCTTC
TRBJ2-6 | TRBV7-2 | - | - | CASSLAGPGANVLTF | TGTGCCAGCAGCTTAGCGGGGCCTGGGGCCAACGTCCTGACTTTC
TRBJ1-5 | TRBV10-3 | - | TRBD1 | CAISESNGQGEGQPQHF | TGTGCCATCAGTGAGTCGAATGGACAGGGAGAGGGTCAGCCCCAGCATTTT
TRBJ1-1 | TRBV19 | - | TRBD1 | CASSFSTWRQGDEAFF | TGTGCCAGTAGTTTCTCCACCTGGAGACAGGGGGATGAAGCTTTCTTT
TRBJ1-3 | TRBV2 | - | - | CASGRGIGNTIYF | TGTGCCAGTGGTCGGGGGATTGGAAACACCATATATTTT
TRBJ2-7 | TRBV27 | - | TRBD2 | CASSPEPAGGYEQYF | TGTGCCAGCAGCCCCGAGCCAGCGGGGGGTTACGAGCAGTACTTC
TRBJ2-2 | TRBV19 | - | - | CASVRLNTGELFF | TGTGCCAGTGTAAGACTGAACACCGGGGAGCTGTTTTTT
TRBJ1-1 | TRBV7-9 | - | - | CASSSGVMNTEAFF | TGTGCCAGCAGCTCCGGGGTTATGAACACTGAAGCTTTCTTT
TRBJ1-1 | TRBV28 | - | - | CASSQGVTEAFF | TGTGCCAGCAGTCAAGGGGTGACTGAAGCTTTCTTT
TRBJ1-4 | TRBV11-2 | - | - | CASSPGGHEKLFF | TGTGCCAGCAGCCCGGGGGGGCACGAAAAACTGTTTTTT
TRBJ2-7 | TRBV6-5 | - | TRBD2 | CAQGLAYEQYF | TGTGCCCAAGGACTAGCTTACGAGCAGTACTTC
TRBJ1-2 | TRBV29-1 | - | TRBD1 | CSVTPNRDSGYTF | TGCAGCGTTACGCCTAACAGGGACAGTGGCTACACCTTC
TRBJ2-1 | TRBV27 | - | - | CASSLEGYNEQFF | TGTGCCAGCAGTTTGGAGGGTTACAATGAGCAGTTCTTC
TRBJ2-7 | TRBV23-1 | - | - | CASSHSDRSYEQYF | TGCGCCAGCAGTCATTCCGACAGGTCCTACGAGCAGTACTTC
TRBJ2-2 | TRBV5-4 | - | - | CASSYGDTGELFF | TGTGCCAGCAGCTACGGGGACACCGGGGAGCTGTTTTTT
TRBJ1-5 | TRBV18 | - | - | CASSPRDTANQPQHF | TGTGCCAGCTCACCCCGGGACACGGCTAATCAGCCCCAGCATTTT
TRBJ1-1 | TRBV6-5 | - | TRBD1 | CASSYSTGPLVTEAFF | TGTGCCAGCAGTTACTCGACAGGGCCTTTAGTCACTGAAGCTTTCTTT
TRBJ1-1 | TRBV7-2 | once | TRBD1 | CASSFSGGEVSTEAFF | TGTGCCAGCAGCTTTTCAGGGGGCGAGGTTAGCACTGAAGCTTTCTTT
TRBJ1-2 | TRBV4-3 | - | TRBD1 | CASSQGQGNLYGYTF | TGCGCCAGCAGCCAAGGACAGGGGAATCTCTATGGCTACACCTTC
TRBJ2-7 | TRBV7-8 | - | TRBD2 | CASSLDRSGGGREQYF | TGTGCCAGCAGCCTGGACAGGAGCGGGGGGGGCCGCGAGCAGTACTTC
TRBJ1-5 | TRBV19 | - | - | CASSQITMTNQPQHF | TGTGCCAGTAGCCAAATCACGATGACAAATCAGCCCCAGCATTTT
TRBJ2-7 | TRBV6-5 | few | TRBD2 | CASSSRGLAVLEQYF | TGTGCCAGCAGTAGTCGGGGACTAGCGGTTCTCGAGCAGTACTTC
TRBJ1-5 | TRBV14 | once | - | CASSQTRQALQHF | TGTGCCAGCAGCCAGACCAGACAGGCCCTCCAGCATTTT
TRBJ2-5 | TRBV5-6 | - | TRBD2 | CASSLLAEETQYF | TGTGCCAGCAGCTTGCTAGCGGAAGAGACCCAGTACTTC
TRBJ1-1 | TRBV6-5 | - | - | CASRYLPGNTEAFF | TGTGCCAGCAGGTATCTACCGGGTAACACTGAAGCTTTCTTT
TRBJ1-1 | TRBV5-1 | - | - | CASSAGRNPNTEAFF | TGCGCCAGCAGCGCGGGACGGAACCCCAACACTGAAGCTTTCTTT
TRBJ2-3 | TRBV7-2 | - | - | CASSYRDSTAGDTQYF | TGTGCCAGCAGCTACCGGGACTCAACAGCGGGAGATACGCAGTATTTT
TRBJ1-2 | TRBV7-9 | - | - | CASSLGANYGYTF | TGTGCCAGCAGCTTGGGGGCTAATTATGGCTACACCTTC
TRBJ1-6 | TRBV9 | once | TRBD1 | CASSATLRTGGNSPLHF | TGTGCCAGCAGCGCTACCCTTCGGACAGGGGGAAATTCACCCCTCCACTTT
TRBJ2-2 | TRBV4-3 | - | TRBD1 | CASSFTGANTGELFF | TGCGCCAGCAGCTTTACAGGGGCGAACACCGGGGAGCTGTTTTTT
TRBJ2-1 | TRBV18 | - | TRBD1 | CASSPGQGIYNEQFF | TGTGCCAGCTCACCGGGACAGGGGATTTACAATGAGCAGTTCTTC
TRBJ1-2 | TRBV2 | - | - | CASSESVSGGGYTF | TGTGCCAGCAGTGAAAGCGTGTCCGGGGGTGGCTACACCTTC
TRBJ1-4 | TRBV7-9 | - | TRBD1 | CASSLGGGDSNEKLFF | TGTGCCAGCAGCTTAGGAGGTGGGGACAGTAATGAAAAACTGTTTTTT
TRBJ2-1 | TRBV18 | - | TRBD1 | CASSPGDSRNLYNEQFF | TGTGCCAGCTCACCAGGGGACAGCCGCAACCTTTACAATGAGCAGTTCTTC
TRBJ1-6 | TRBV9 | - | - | CASSTATGIPSYNSPLHF | TGTGCCAGCAGCACCGCGACGGGGATCCCCTCCTATAATTCACCCCTCCACTTT
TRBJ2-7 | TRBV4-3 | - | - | CASSQRHRGGDEQYF | TGCGCCAGCAGCCAAAGGCACAGGGGAGGTGACGAGCAGTACTTC
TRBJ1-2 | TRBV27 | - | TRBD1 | CASSLYRDSYGYTF | TGTGCCAGCAGTTTATACCGGGACAGCTATGGCTACACCTTC
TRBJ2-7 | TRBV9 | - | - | CASSVGGSLDEQYF | TGTGCCAGCAGCGTAGGAGGGTCTCTCGACGAGCAGTACTTC
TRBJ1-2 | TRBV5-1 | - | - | CASSLEAGWNYGYTF | TGCGCCAGCAGCTTGGAAGCAGGGTGGAACTATGGCTACACCTTC